This T cell receptor (beta chain) was captured in a study of Ad26.COV2.S vaccination and SARS-CoV-2 variants. Study-level information: Once, or twice with 56 days between doses, Ad26.COV2.S was given intramuscularly. Findings and limits, study-wide: From the TCR breadth and depth analyses, total T cell responses may have been underestimated.

The length of the CDR3 is 14 residues. The J segment lost 2 bases and the V segment lost 3 bases, leaving 2 bases of the junction unmatched. The germline CDR1 and CDR2 sequences are LNHDA and SQIVND (reference sequence). To note about this clone: Its antigen is currently unknown.

Noted treatment: some 20 received Ad26.COV2.S at low or high dose, single or two shots; about five received placebo; per-sample allocation not given. Sampling was done on day 63 after the first vaccine or placebo injection. An adult of 18-55 years in Boston served as donor. As its vector, the vaccine had Ad26, which expressed Wuhan-strain SARS-CoV-2 spike. Generated by immunoSEQ multiplex PCR, the TCRdb table keeps only in-frame clones and is missing some. This sample has about 680,000 clones, with around 92% found just once. The clonotype was recovered from a person aged 18-65 years who received the Ad26.COV2.S COVID-19 vaccine or a placebo. The source was peripheral blood, collected in a trial of Ad26.COV2.S vaccine versus placebo. The rearrangement joins TRBV19 to TRBJ2-3; 7 nucleotides align to TRBD2. DNA of the CDR3: TGTGCCAGTAGTATGAGCGGGGCCACAGATACGCAGTATTTT. It specifies CASSMSGATDTQYF. The full variable domain, with the rest looked up from reference TRBV19 and TRBJ2-3, is DGGITQSPKYLFRKEGQNVTLSCEQNLNHDAMYWYRQDPGQGLRLIYYSQIVNDFQKGDIAEGYSVSREKKESFPLTVTSAQKNPTAFYLCASSMSGATDTQYFGPGTRLTVL.